The 8 T cell receptor beta chains presented below share a single source sample, sequenced in a study of T cell changes during pregnancy in multiple sclerosis. Profiling relied on immunoSEQ multiplex PCR, and the TCRdb table lists in-frame clones only, not all of them. Here the sample spans about 67,000 clones, 92% being singletons. The material was peripheral blood, obtained in the second trimester of pregnancy. The source of these receptors is a female donor in good health, enrolled as a control in a pregnancy study.

The V gene is TRBV19, the J gene TRBJ2-1; D is possibly TRBD2 (6 bases). This CDR3 spans 13 amino acids. From germline, CDR1 is LNHDA and CDR2 SQIVND (reference sequence). V was trimmed by 1 base and J by 10 bases, leaving 11 bases between them. The CDR3 loop reads CASSIVEGPEQFF. The CDR3 DNA reads as TGTGCCAGTAGTATAGTGGAGGGGCCGGAGCAGTTCTTC.

CDR3 DNA: TGTGCCAGCAGCTTCTTAAGGGGGCCCGTGAACACTGAAGCTTTCTTT. Translation gives CASSFLRGPVNTEAFF. The rearrangement uses TRBV7-9 and TRBJ1-1; 7 bases agree with TRBD1. The V and J ends lost 3 bases and 0 bases, in that order; junction bases with no gene match: 7. The germline V gene encodes CDR1 SEHNR and CDR2 FQNEAQ (reference sequence). There are 16 residues in the CDR3. The full variable domain, with the rest looked up from reference TRBV7-9 and TRBJ1-1, is DTGVSQNPRHKITKRGQNVTFRCDPISEHNRLYWYRQTLGQGPEFLTYFQNEAQLEKSRLLSDRFSAERPKGSFSTLEIQRTEQGDSAMYLCASSFLRGPVNTEAFFGQGTRLTVV.

The chain is built from TRBV5-6 and TRBJ2-3; 8 bases align to TRBD2. Losses at the gene ends were 5 bases for V and 5 bases for J; bases not matched to a gene: 10. This CDR3 is 15 amino acids long. Germline V gene data show CDR1 as SGHDT and CDR2 as YYEEEE. Here the CDR3 DNA reads TGTGCCAGCAGGGTACCGGGGGGGCGAGGAGATACGCAGTATTTT. Residues: CASRVPGGRGDTQYF.

The J gene is TRBJ2-5, the V gene TRBV5-4, with D tentatively TRBD2 (6 bases). Germline CDR1 and CDR2: SGHNT and YYREEE (reference sequence). V was pared by 2 bases and J by 5 bases, with 16 bases between. The CDR3 runs 15 residues. The CDR3 DNA reads TGTGCCAGCAGCTTAAAAACGGGAGCTTGGGAGACCCAGTACTTC. Translating it yields CASSLKTGAWETQYF.

The chain links TRBV5-6 to TRBJ2-7; 9 bases are a match to TRBD1. V gave up 4 bases and J gave up 5 bases; unmatched junction bases: 10. The length of the CDR3 is 15 residues. The V gene's germline CDR1 is SGHDT and CDR2 YYEEEE. CDR3 loop: CASSPVGTGMHEQYF. The CDR3 DNA is TGTGCCAGCAGCCCGGTTGGGACAGGGATGCACGAGCAGTACTTC. The entire variable domain, with the rest obtained from reference TRBV5-6 and TRBJ2-7, is as follows: DAGVTQSPTHLIKTRGQQVTLRCSPKSGHDTVSWYQQALGQGPQFIFQYYEEEERQRGNFPDRFSGHQFPNYSSELNVNALLLGDSALYLCASSPVGTGMHEQYFGPGTRLTVT.

The gene calls are TRBV29-1 and TRBJ2-5; D remains unclear. This CDR3 region has 13 residues. Germline CDR1 and CDR2: SQVTM and ANQGSEA. Deletions cut 3 bases from V and 5 bases from J, with 13 bases between. CDR3 region: CSVDVAAPETQYF. In DNA form, the CDR3 reads TGCAGCGTTGACGTAGCAGCTCCTGAGACCCAGTACTTC.

As to this clone: This same CDR3 is encoded by further DNA sequences in the sample. V usage is TRBV18 and J usage is TRBJ1-1, with D maybe TRBD1 (5 bases). Germline CDR1 is KGHSH and CDR2 is LQKENI. V lost 2 bases and J lost 3, with 7 bases in between. The CDR3 contains 13 residues. The CDR3 region has the DNA TGTGCCAGCTCACCAGGACAAGACACTGAAGCTTTCTTT. Its protein is CASSPGQDTEAFF.

This clone came up once. The chain employs TRBV6-5 and TRBJ2-7; 7 bases match TRBD2. This CDR3 comprises 15 residues. V lost 0 bases and J lost 3; bases outside the gene matches: 5. CDR1 is MNHEY and CDR2 is SVGAGI in the germline V gene. The CDR3 bases are TGTGCCAGCAGTTACTCGAAGCTAGCGGTCTACGAGCAGTACTTC. This translates into CASSYSKLAVYEQYF.